This T cell receptor beta chain was observed in a study of cytomegalovirus exposure and HLA in healthy donors. Whole-study context: Genotyping of some 390 donors showed that roughly 83% belonged to the Caucasian-associated ancestry cluster.

Of note for this clone: Its specificity is unknown.

Each donor's status was that of a healthy bone marrow donor. Study-wide results and caveats: Later on, analysis showed that most CMV-associated TCR beta chains appeared to be HLA-restricted. As was reported, the HLA-A and HLA-B alleles of most subjects were accurately predicted from TCR beta sequences.

The PCR used 60 Vbeta and 13 Jbeta primers. Data came from immunoSEQ multiplex PCR; TCRdb stores just in-frame clones and leaves some out. The sample lists 100,000 or so clones; around 79% were seen once. The CDR3 loop spans 16 amino acids. Trimming shortened V by 4 bases and J by 7 bases, and 20 bases separated the two germline ends. The germline CDR1 and CDR2 sequences are LGHNT and FRNRAP. Sequencing was performed on PBMCs. The chain links TRBV12-5 to TRBJ2-1; D might be TRBD1 (6 bases). This sequence originates from a woman aged 35 to 49 in good health and CMV-seronegative. Written as DNA, the CDR3 is TGTGCTAGTGGTTCAGGGGCTCCAGGAGGCCGGAATGAGCAGTTCTTC. The encoded protein is CASGSGAPGGRNEQFF. The full variable domain, with the rest looked up from reference TRBV12-5 and TRBJ2-1, is DARVTQTPRHKVTEMGQEVTMRCQPILGHNTVFWYRQTMMQGLELLAYFRNRAPLDDSGMPKDRFSAEMPDATLATLKIQPSEPRDSAVYFCASGSGAPGGRNEQFFGPGTRLTVL.